A selection of T cell receptor beta chains follows, all from one sample in a study of T-cell reconstitution after alpha-beta-depleted transplantation in children. From the PCR reads, TCRdb called clonotypes with MiXCR, one entry per CDR3 protein. The sample carries hundreds of thousands of distinct CDR3 sequences, over 9.5% recorded once. Here the sequenced sample was PBMCs from the stem cell graft donor, taken from the stem cell graft. These receptors came from a human donor who donated a stem cell graft to a child with acute myeloid leukemia. The CDR3 runs from the conserved cysteine through the conserved F or W. Each record gives: V gene, D gene, CDR3 protein. D genes are given only for firm matches.

TRBV11-1	TRBD1	CASSLGDRQYF
TRBV28	-	CASSPGAPGGTQYF
TRBV27	TRBD1	CASGRVPGQRLLGNQAQHF
TRBV4-2	TRBD2	CASSRSSGDTYEQYF
TRBV2	-	CASCRENTDAFF
TRBV29-1	-	CSVEIRGTDTQYF
TRBV4-3	-	CASSQEGASRRVEQFF
TRBV27	-	CASMRSPRSYNEQFF
TRBV29-1	-	CSVVLRTYEQYF
TRBV7-2	-	CASSLVGWGTGQETQYF
TRBV14	TRBD2	CASSQRLAGANEQFF
TRBV7-3	-	CASSYGQGKAFF
TRBV7-2	TRBD2	CASNGGLAHADTQYF
TRBV7-2	-	CASSLGGWDPSTDTQYF
TRBV5-1	TRBD2	CASSLQPSSGSRNEQFF
TRBV24-1	TRBD1	CATSSGTVGREQYF
TRBV29-1	-	CSVRVGADTEAFF
TRBV27	TRBD2	CASSFSRGSGTYEQYF
TRBV12-3/TRBV12-4	-	CASSLTGLETQYF
TRBV7-2	TRBD1	CASSSPQRQGVYEQYF
TRBV28	-	CASSSGAALAKNIQYF
TRBV20-1	-	CSALARVVREQYF
TRBV29-1	-	CSVEWRGKNTEAFF
TRBV6-1	TRBD1	CASSKTGTGDQPQHF
TRBV20-1	TRBD1	CSAPGTENTGELFF
TRBV5-1	-	CASSLDGSYNSPLHF
TRBV30	-	CAWSAWSSTDTQYF
TRBV29-1	-	CSVPGGSETQYF
TRBV18	-	CASSPNKGPQETQYF
TRBV12-3/TRBV12-4	-	CASSFKGSYNEQFF
TRBV20-1	TRBD1	CSASGTAKSSTDTQYF
TRBV6-4	-	CASSDSGLAGANVLTF
TRBV9	TRBD1	CASSVSGGYRELFF
TRBV7-2	-	CASSLTGEKENTQYF
TRBV7-2	-	CASRKGGGRADTQYF
TRBV12-3/TRBV12-4	-	CASTRGQGYYEQYF
TRBV7-9	TRBD2	CASSSASGGYEQYF